This T cell receptor (beta chain) stems from a study of blood T cell repertoires in COVID-19. Germline lookup yields CDR1 MDHEN and CDR2 SYDVKM. The CDR3 runs 10 residues. The V gene lost 8 bases and the J gene lost 8 bases, with 9 bases spanning the gap. Produced via immunoSEQ multiplex PCR; TCRdb's table is partial and in-frame only. The sample has over 150,000 clones; 87% are singletons. The chain recombines TRBV28 with TRBJ1-2; D may be TRBD1 (6 bases). Sequencing used peripheral blood. The receptor was isolated from an older woman with COVID-19, enrolled during active disease. CDR3 bases: TGTGCCAGCTACAGGGTAGGCTACACCTTC. This codes for CASYRVGYTF.